The rows below give T cell receptor beta chains drawn from one sample of a study of beta chain features in type 1 diabetes. Using immunoSEQ multiplex PCR, the repertoire was profiled, and TCRdb retains in-frame clones only, with some absent. The sample has about 410,000 clones; approximately 15% are singletons. Sequenced material: naive CD4+ T cells from blood. Source of these receptors: a man aged 25 to 40 in good health. The CDR3 runs from the conserved cysteine through the conserved F or W. A D gene is named only where the DNA matches it firmly. Expanded clones get a size class; other rows say once, few or many, or leave the size out.

cdr3_length: 14
v_call: TRBV7-9
clone_size: few
j_call: TRBJ2-3
d_call: -
cdr3_nt: TGTGCCAGCAGCTTAACCTTAGGCACAGATACGCAGTATTTT
cdr3_aa: CASSLTLGTDTQYF

cdr3_length: 12
v_call: TRBV2
clone_size: few
j_call: TRBJ2-5
d_call: TRBD2
cdr3_nt: TGTGCCAGCAGTCCTAGCGGGTGGACCCAGTACTTC
cdr3_aa: CASSPSGWTQYF

cdr3_length: 12
v_call: TRBV7-9
clone_size: -
j_call: TRBJ1-6
d_call: -
cdr3_nt: TGTGCCAGCAGCTTAGCCTTTTCACCCCTCCACTTT
cdr3_aa: CASSLAFSPLHF

cdr3_length: 13
v_call: TRBV29-1
clone_size: few
j_call: TRBJ1-5
d_call: TRBD1
cdr3_nt: TGCAGCGTCCTGACAGGGAACGGTCAGCCCCAGCATTTT
cdr3_aa: CSVLTGNGQPQHF

cdr3_length: 15
v_call: TRBV7-9
clone_size: few
j_call: TRBJ2-5
d_call: -
cdr3_nt: TGTGCCAGCAGCTTACCGACACCCCAACAAGAGACCCAGTACTTC
cdr3_aa: CASSLPTPQQETQYF

cdr3_length: 12
v_call: TRBV18
clone_size: -
j_call: TRBJ2-7
d_call: -
cdr3_nt: TGTGCCAGCTCAGAGGTAACCTACGAGCAGTACTTC
cdr3_aa: CASSEVTYEQYF

cdr3_length: 13
v_call: TRBV7-3
clone_size: few
j_call: TRBJ2-5
d_call: -
cdr3_nt: TGTGCCAGCAGCCTACACACCAAAGAGACCCAGTACTTC
cdr3_aa: CASSLHTKETQYF

cdr3_length: 18
v_call: TRBV9
clone_size: few
j_call: TRBJ2-3
d_call: TRBD2
cdr3_nt: TGTGCCAGCAGCGTAGGACGCGGGAGGGCCACTAGCACAGATACGCAGTATTTT
cdr3_aa: CASSVGRGRATSTDTQYF

cdr3_length: 15
v_call: TRBV18
clone_size: few
j_call: TRBJ2-1
d_call: -
cdr3_nt: TGTGCCAGCTCCGGGGCAGGGAGCTCCTACAATGAGCAGTTCTTC
cdr3_aa: CASSGAGSSYNEQFF

cdr3_length: 13
v_call: TRBV29-1
clone_size: -
j_call: TRBJ2-5
d_call: -
cdr3_nt: TGCAGCGTTATTTTTGGCACCTCAGGGGCCCAGTACTTC
cdr3_aa: CSVIFGTSGAQYF

cdr3_length: 13
v_call: TRBV7-9
clone_size: -
j_call: TRBJ1-2
d_call: -
cdr3_nt: TGTGCCAGCAGCTTAGCGCTTGGGACTGGCTACACCTTC
cdr3_aa: CASSLALGTGYTF

cdr3_length: 13
v_call: TRBV15
clone_size: -
j_call: TRBJ1-5
d_call: -
cdr3_nt: TGTGCCTCAGGACAGTATAGCAATCAGCCCCAGCATTTT
cdr3_aa: CASGQYSNQPQHF

cdr3_length: 14
v_call: TRBV2
clone_size: few
j_call: TRBJ1-2
d_call: -
cdr3_nt: TGTGCCAGCAGTGAAGGGCCAGGGTTCTATGGCTACACCTTC
cdr3_aa: CASSEGPGFYGYTF

cdr3_length: 14
v_call: TRBV2
clone_size: few
j_call: TRBJ2-3
d_call: -
cdr3_nt: TGTGCCAGCAGTGATCTAGCGAGGGCAGATACGCAGTATTTT
cdr3_aa: CASSDLARADTQYF

cdr3_length: 13
v_call: TRBV7-6
clone_size: few
j_call: TRBJ1-2
d_call: TRBD1
cdr3_nt: TGTGCCAGCAGCTCGGACAGGGCGGCTGGCTACACCTTC
cdr3_aa: CASSSDRAAGYTF

cdr3_length: 12
v_call: TRBV6-1
clone_size: -
j_call: TRBJ2-5
d_call: -
cdr3_nt: TGTGCCAGCAGTGAAGAGGGGGAGACCCAGTACTTC
cdr3_aa: CASSEEGETQYF

cdr3_length: 13
v_call: TRBV27
clone_size: few
j_call: TRBJ2-6
d_call: -
cdr3_nt: TGTGCCAGCAGTTTAGGTGGGGCCAACGTCCTGACTTTC
cdr3_aa: CASSLGGANVLTF

cdr3_length: 17
v_call: TRBV18
clone_size: -
j_call: TRBJ2-1
d_call: TRBD2
cdr3_nt: TGTGCCAGCTCACCACCAGCGGGAGGAAGGTCCTACAATGAGCAGTTCTTC
cdr3_aa: CASSPPAGGRSYNEQFF

cdr3_length: 14
v_call: TRBV29-1
clone_size: -
j_call: TRBJ1-2
d_call: -
cdr3_nt: TGCAGCGTTGACAGGAGCCCGATGGGCTATGGCTACACCTTC
cdr3_aa: CSVDRSPMGYGYTF

cdr3_length: 13
v_call: TRBV14
clone_size: -
j_call: TRBJ2-7
d_call: -
cdr3_nt: TGTGCCAGCAGCCAAGTCACGGGTTACGAGCAGTACTTC
cdr3_aa: CASSQVTGYEQYF

cdr3_length: 12
v_call: TRBV6-6
clone_size: few
j_call: TRBJ2-5
d_call: TRBD1
cdr3_nt: TGTGCCAGCGGCACTAACAGGGGGACCCAGTACTTC
cdr3_aa: CASGTNRGTQYF

cdr3_length: 15
v_call: TRBV9
clone_size: -
j_call: TRBJ2-1
d_call: -
cdr3_nt: TGTGCCAGCAGCGTAGAAGCGACTAGGCAAAATGAGCAGTTCTTC
cdr3_aa: CASSVEATRQNEQFF

cdr3_length: 16
v_call: TRBV14
clone_size: -
j_call: TRBJ2-1
d_call: TRBD2
cdr3_nt: TGTGCCAGCAGCCGCCGGGCTAGCGGGGGGGCCGAGGAGCAGTTCTTC
cdr3_aa: CASSRRASGGAEEQFF

cdr3_length: 17
v_call: TRBV5-4
clone_size: few
j_call: TRBJ1-1
d_call: TRBD1
cdr3_nt: TGTGCCAGCAGCCCAGGGGGCGCTTCGCCTCAGAACACTGAAGCTTTCTTT
cdr3_aa: CASSPGGASPQNTEAFF

cdr3_length: 15
v_call: TRBV7-9
clone_size: -
j_call: TRBJ1-1
d_call: -
cdr3_nt: TGTGCCAGCAGCTTAGAAGGACTCATGAACACTGAAGCTTTCTTT
cdr3_aa: CASSLEGLMNTEAFF

cdr3_length: 14
v_call: TRBV14
clone_size: few
j_call: TRBJ2-5
d_call: TRBD1
cdr3_nt: TGTGCCAGCAGCCACCTGGGACAGCAAGAGACCCAGTACTTC
cdr3_aa: CASSHLGQQETQYF

cdr3_length: 13
v_call: TRBV30
clone_size: -
j_call: TRBJ1-5
d_call: -
cdr3_nt: TGTGCCTGGAGTCCCCTTGAGTTTTCGCCCCAGCATTTT
cdr3_aa: CAWSPLEFSPQHF

cdr3_length: 14
v_call: TRBV7-9
clone_size: few
j_call: TRBJ2-1
d_call: -
cdr3_nt: TGTGCCAGCAGCTTAGCAGCACAATACAATGAGCAGTTCTTC
cdr3_aa: CASSLAAQYNEQFF

cdr3_length: 12
v_call: TRBV30
clone_size: -
j_call: TRBJ1-2
d_call: TRBD1
cdr3_nt: TGTGCCTGCACGCAGGGGGATTATGGCTACACCTTC
cdr3_aa: CACTQGDYGYTF

cdr3_length: 17
v_call: TRBV4-2
clone_size: few
j_call: TRBJ2-1
d_call: TRBD2
cdr3_nt: TGTGCCAGCAGCCAAGATACGTCGGGGGGATCCTACAATGAGCAGTTCTTC
cdr3_aa: CASSQDTSGGSYNEQFF

cdr3_length: 15
v_call: TRBV4-3
clone_size: few
j_call: TRBJ2-1
d_call: TRBD1
cdr3_nt: TGCGCCAGCAGCCAATTTGACAGGGGGGACGGTGAGCAGTTCTTC
cdr3_aa: CASSQFDRGDGEQFF

cdr3_length: 14
v_call: TRBV9
clone_size: few
j_call: TRBJ2-5
d_call: -
cdr3_nt: TGTGCCAGCAGCGTACGAGGTCTCCAAGAGACCCAGTACTTC
cdr3_aa: CASSVRGLQETQYF

cdr3_length: 14
v_call: TRBV4-3
clone_size: few
j_call: TRBJ2-1
d_call: -
cdr3_nt: TGCGCCAGCAGCCAAAGACAGTTCTACAATGAGCAGTTCTTC
cdr3_aa: CASSQRQFYNEQFF

cdr3_length: 11
v_call: TRBV20-1
clone_size: few
j_call: TRBJ2-5
d_call: -
cdr3_nt: TGCAGTGGGAGAGACCAAGAGACCCAGTACTTC
cdr3_aa: CSGRDQETQYF

cdr3_length: 13
v_call: TRBV29-1
clone_size: few
j_call: TRBJ2-6
d_call: -
cdr3_nt: TGCAGCGTTTCCCGGGCTGGGGCCAACGTCCTGACTTTC
cdr3_aa: CSVSRAGANVLTF

cdr3_length: 13
v_call: TRBV27
clone_size: few
j_call: TRBJ2-5
d_call: -
cdr3_nt: TGTGCCAGCAGTCCGTTGTTCCAAGAGACCCAGTACTTC
cdr3_aa: CASSPLFQETQYF

cdr3_length: 18
v_call: TRBV4-1
clone_size: few
j_call: TRBJ2-6
d_call: TRBD1
cdr3_nt: TGCGCCAGCAGCCCCCAACAGGGGACCCTCTCTGGGGCCAACGTCCTGACTTTC
cdr3_aa: CASSPQQGTLSGANVLTF

cdr3_length: 18
v_call: TRBV9
clone_size: -
j_call: TRBJ1-2
d_call: -
cdr3_nt: TGTGCCAGCAGCCCCTGGGGACACCCGAAGATGGGTTTCTATGGCTACACCTTC
cdr3_aa: CASSPWGHPKMGFYGYTF

cdr3_length: 14
v_call: TRBV7-3
clone_size: -
j_call: TRBJ2-1
d_call: -
cdr3_nt: TGTGCCAGCAGCTCGGACGGGTTTAGGAATGAGCAGTTCTTC
cdr3_aa: CASSSDGFRNEQFF

cdr3_length: 12
v_call: TRBV7-9
clone_size: few
j_call: TRBJ1-2
d_call: -
cdr3_nt: TGTGCCAGCAGTCTACAGGACCGCGGCTACACCTTC
cdr3_aa: CASSLQDRGYTF

cdr3_length: 15
v_call: TRBV10-3
clone_size: -
j_call: TRBJ2-4
d_call: TRBD2
cdr3_nt: TGTGCCATCAGTGAGACTAGCGGGAACAAAAACATTCAGTACTTC
cdr3_aa: CAISETSGNKNIQYF

cdr3_length: 14
v_call: TRBV5-1
clone_size: -
j_call: TRBJ2-5
d_call: TRBD1
cdr3_nt: TGCGCCAGCAGCTCGACAGGGGCTCAAGAGACCCAGTACTTC
cdr3_aa: CASSSTGAQETQYF

cdr3_length: 14
v_call: TRBV5-1
clone_size: few
j_call: TRBJ2-1
d_call: -
cdr3_nt: TGCGCCAGCAGTAGGGACTCACTCCCCAATGAGCAGTTCTTC
cdr3_aa: CASSRDSLPNEQFF

cdr3_length: 16
v_call: TRBV7-8
clone_size: few
j_call: TRBJ2-2
d_call: -
cdr3_nt: TGTGCCAGCAGCTTAGTTTCAGTTCTCAACACCGGGGAGCTGTTTTTT
cdr3_aa: CASSLVSVLNTGELFF

cdr3_length: 15
v_call: TRBV7-3
clone_size: few
j_call: TRBJ2-3
d_call: TRBD1
cdr3_nt: TGTGCCAGCAGCTCGACAGGGCGGAGCACAGATACGCAGTATTTT
cdr3_aa: CASSSTGRSTDTQYF

cdr3_length: 13
v_call: TRBV28
clone_size: few
j_call: TRBJ2-5
d_call: -
cdr3_nt: TGTGCCAGCAGTTTACCTACCATAGAGACCCAGTACTTC
cdr3_aa: CASSLPTIETQYF

cdr3_length: 15
v_call: TRBV9
clone_size: -
j_call: TRBJ2-3
d_call: -
cdr3_nt: TGTGCCAGCAGCCCTCGGGACACCTTCACAGATACGCAGTATTTT
cdr3_aa: CASSPRDTFTDTQYF

cdr3_length: 14
v_call: TRBV29-1
clone_size: -
j_call: TRBJ2-5
d_call: TRBD1
cdr3_nt: TGCAGCGTTGAATTGCGGGACAGGGGAGAGACCCAGTACTTC
cdr3_aa: CSVELRDRGETQYF

cdr3_length: 13
v_call: TRBV2
clone_size: -
j_call: TRBJ2-5
d_call: -
cdr3_nt: TGTGCCAGCAGTGACCAGGGCTCGGAGACCCAGTACTTC
cdr3_aa: CASSDQGSETQYF

cdr3_length: 15
v_call: TRBV30
clone_size: -
j_call: TRBJ1-3
d_call: TRBD1
cdr3_nt: TGTGCCTGGAGAAGGACAGGGAACTCTGGAAACACCATATATTTT
cdr3_aa: CAWRRTGNSGNTIYF

cdr3_length: 15
v_call: TRBV13
clone_size: once
j_call: TRBJ2-5
d_call: TRBD2
cdr3_nt: TGTGCCAGCCTGGATAGCGGGAGGAGTGGGCAGACCCAGTACTTC
cdr3_aa: CASLDSGRSGQTQYF

cdr3_length: 17
v_call: TRBV19
clone_size: -
j_call: TRBJ2-1
d_call: -
cdr3_nt: TGTGCCAGTAGTACTTTTTTAACGGGAAGCTCCTACAATGAGCAGTTCTTC
cdr3_aa: CASSTFLTGSSYNEQFF

cdr3_length: 12
v_call: TRBV7-9
clone_size: -
j_call: TRBJ2-7
d_call: -
cdr3_nt: TGTGCCAGCAGCTCCGCCCGCTACGAGCAGTACTTC
cdr3_aa: CASSSARYEQYF

cdr3_length: 15
v_call: TRBV30
clone_size: -
j_call: TRBJ2-3
d_call: -
cdr3_nt: TGTGCGCACGCTGGGACGGTCACTAGCACAGATACGCAGTATTTT
cdr3_aa: CAHAGTVTSTDTQYF

cdr3_length: 14
v_call: TRBV5-1
clone_size: few
j_call: TRBJ2-7
d_call: TRBD1
cdr3_nt: TGCGCCAGCAAACGGGGACAGTCCAGTTACGAGCAGTACTTC
cdr3_aa: CASKRGQSSYEQYF